Included here is one T cell receptor (beta chain) sequence, with context. Its antigen is not identified. This could be a read error, since a much larger clone is one nucleotide away. The entry originates in a study of molecular identifiers for immune sequencing clone quantification. Study-wide results and limits: A shared barcode on identical TCR molecules could lead to underestimated sizes for highly expanded clones. One million naive cells reportedly did not prevent detection of spiked Jurkat TCR RNA from one cell.

The germline V gene encodes CDR1 LGHNA and CDR2 YSLEER. Between the trimmed V and J ends, which lost 4 bases and 1 base, there was a span of 14 bases. The CDR3 is 15 amino acids. From the PCR reads, TCRdb called clonotypes with MiXCR, one entry per CDR3 protein. Among about 640,000 distinct CDR3 sequences listed, about 20% were seen once. Naive CD8 library inputs spanned about 19,000 to 1,000,000 sorted cells and 10%, 30% or 50% RNA. As CD8+CD4-CCR7+CD45RA+ cells, naive CD8 T cells were sorted. Sequencing was performed on naive CD8+ T cells from blood, with Jurkat cell RNA spiked in. The subset is: FACS-sorted CD8+CD4-CCR7+CD45RA+ naive T cells. This receptor was identified in a human donor in good health. Some libraries in this study had Jurkat cell RNA spiked in. The rearrangement uses TRBV4-3 and TRBJ2-7; D call uncertain. As DNA, the CDR3 is TGCGCCAGCAGCCTCTCGCCCCCCAGTTCCTACGAGCAGTACTTC. It encodes CASSLSPPSSYEQYF.